Given below is one T cell receptor beta chain in context. The assay was immunoSEQ multiplex PCR, and TCRdb's table has in-frame clones only and misses some. The table records about 670,000 clones, over 80% of them present only once. The sample comes from a study of blood T cell repertoires in COVID-19. Deletions cut 11 bases from V and 8 bases from J, with 18 bases between. The CDR3 is 13 amino acids. CDR1 is ENHRY, CDR2 SYGVKD, per germline. This clonotype was obtained from a woman between 18 and 29 years old with acute or convalescent COVID-19. The sample comprised peripheral blood. This sequence joins TRBV10-3 and TRBJ1-4; D unresolved. CDR3 sequence: CAANRDAQEKLFF. Here the CDR3 DNA reads TGTGCCGCGAACAGAGACGCACAAGAAAAACTGTTTTTT.